This T cell receptor (beta chain) was documented in a study of cytomegalovirus exposure and HLA in healthy donors. Notes on the study in general: Later analysis identified several of the most significant clusters that appeared linked to common viral pathogens. For most TCR sequences rarity was the rule, although some public TCRs occurred in many donors.

All donors participated as healthy donors of bone marrow. This clone was seen once. What it binds is not known. V shed 3 bases, J shed 8 bases, and the junction held 13 bases outside the gene matches. Germline CDR1 reads SGHRS; CDR2 reads YFSETQ. The CDR3 runs to 16 residues. The PCR ran on 60 Vbeta and 13 Jbeta primers. Profiling relied on immunoSEQ multiplex PCR, and the TCRdb table lists in-frame clones only, not all of them. The repertoire holds 150,000 to 200,000 clones, with about 77% as singletons. Sequencing was performed on PBMCs. The rearrangement links TRBV5-1 to TRBJ1-4; 7 nucleotides agree with TRBD1. The TCR originated in a female donor in good health and CMV-seronegative. CDR3 coding DNA: TGCGCCAGCAGCTCGTATCCGACAGGGATTCGGGAAAAACTGTTTTTT. It specifies CASSSYPTGIREKLFF.